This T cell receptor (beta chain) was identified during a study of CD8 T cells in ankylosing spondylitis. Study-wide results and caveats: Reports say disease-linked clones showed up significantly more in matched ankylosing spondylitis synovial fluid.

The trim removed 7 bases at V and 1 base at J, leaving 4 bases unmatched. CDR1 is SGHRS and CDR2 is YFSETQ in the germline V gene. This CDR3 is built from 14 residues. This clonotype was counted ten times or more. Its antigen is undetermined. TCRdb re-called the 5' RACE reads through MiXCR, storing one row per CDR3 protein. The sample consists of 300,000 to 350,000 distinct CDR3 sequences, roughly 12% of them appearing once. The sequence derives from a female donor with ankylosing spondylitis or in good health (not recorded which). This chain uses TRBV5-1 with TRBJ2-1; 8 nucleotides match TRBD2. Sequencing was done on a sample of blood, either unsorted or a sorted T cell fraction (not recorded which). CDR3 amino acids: CASRAGGSYNEQFF. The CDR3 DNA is TGCGCCAGCCGTGCGGGGGGTTCCTACAATGAGCAGTTCTTC.